The clone carrying this T cell receptor beta chain was counted only a few times. As yet, its antigen is unknown. The sample comes from a study of T cells after yellow fever vaccination. Notes on the study in general: Reappearance after the booster was seen for most primary-vaccination clones, at roughly 96% CD4 and 85% to 90% CD8.

The V gene's germline CDR1 is LGHNA and CDR2 YNFKEQ. The CDR3 totals 15 residues. Trimming stripped 2 bases from V and 5 bases from J, with 15 bases between. TCR cDNA, made by 5'RACE template switching, carried an added universal primer site and UMIs. TCRdb ran MiXCR on the 5' RACE reads and lists one entry per CDR3 protein. Found here are 340,000 or so distinct CDR3 sequences, about 12% of them singletons; the top ten hold 3.2%. This specimen was CD4+ T cells sorted from PBMCs, taken 15 days after the yellow fever booster vaccination. The clonotype comes from a man between 18 and 29 years old who received the YFV17D yellow fever vaccine. The V gene is TRBV4-2, the J gene TRBJ1-2; TRBD1 is a possible D gene (6 bases). CDR3 region: CASSQSSGEGYGYTF. Written as DNA, the CDR3 is TGTGCCAGCAGCCAAAGTTCAGGGGAGGGATATGGCTACACCTTC.